This T cell receptor (beta chain) was observed in a study of cytotoxic CD8 clonotypes in ibrutinib-treated CLL. Findings and caveats of the study: The clonality went up when patients responded to ibrutinib and dropped back toward baseline at progression.

A remark on this clone: Its target is unknown.

Sequenced by immunoSEQ multiplex PCR; TCRdb stores in-frame clones only, minus some. The sample has 110,000 or so clones, 58% seen once; the top ten hold 37%. Deletions cut 0 bases from V and 4 bases from J, with 11 bases between. The CDR3 has 15 residues. CDR1 SGHNT and CDR2 YYREEE come from the germline V gene (reference sequence). The chain carries TRBV5-4 and TRBJ1-3, with D tentatively TRBD1 (6 bases). The source was PBMCs, collected after 24 months of ibrutinib treatment. The sequence came from a human donor with chronic lymphocytic leukemia. CDR3 nucleotides: TGTGCCAGCAGCTTGGATCAGGGGCCAGGAAACACCATATATTTT. Its translation is CASSLDQGPGNTIYF.